This T cell receptor beta chain was observed in a study of CD8+CD57+ T cells in acquired aplastic anemia. Study observations and caveats: Around 27 CD8+ CDR3 sequences occurred in both the patients and the controls.

Patients chosen for sequencing had CD8+CD57+ cells that had expanded, as shown by flow cytometry. On this clonotype itself: Its cognate antigen is unknown.

Genomic DNA acted as the template from which TCR beta VDJ combination and CDR3 sequence profiling were carried out. TCRdb recomputed calls from the reads with MiXCR, one row per CDR3 protein. The sample yields roughly 200,000 distinct CDR3 sequences, about 62% seen once. The CDR3 is 12 amino acids. The germline CDR1 and CDR2 sequences are KGHDR and SFDVKD. Trimming pared 9 bases from V and 6 bases from J, leaving 11 bases between. This chain links TRBV24-1 with TRBJ2-1; D perhaps matches TRBD2 (7 bases). This clonotype was obtained from a human donor with aplastic anemia. The sequenced sample consisted of sorted CD4+, CD8+, or CD8+CD57+ T cells (not recorded which) from PBMCs. CDR3 region: CATEGGLNEQFF. The CDR3, as DNA: TGTGCCACCGAGGGGGGGCTCAATGAGCAGTTCTTC.